Sequencing of this T cell receptor beta chain was carried out in a study of STAT5B mutations in CD4+ large granular lymphocyte leukemia. Only in-frame clones appear in the TCRdb table, and some are missing; sequencing was by immunoSEQ multiplex PCR. The data show around 35,000 clones, 87% seen once. The sequencing sample was made of CD4+ T cells from blood buffy coats. The TCR sequence derives from a human donor in good health.

CDR3 in amino acids: CASSLGSNTGELFF. The DNA for the CDR3 is TGTGCCAGCAGTTTGGGCTCGAACACCGGGGAGCTGTTTTTT. The V gene is TRBV28, the J gene TRBJ2-2; D gene uncertain. V lost 3 bases, J lost 0 bases, and 5 bases lay in between. Germline assignment: CDR1 MDHEN and CDR2 SYDVKM. The CDR3 runs 14 residues.